A single sample gave rise to the 27 T cell receptor beta chains below, sequenced in a study of early T cells in non-severe SARS-CoV-2 infection. In TCRdb, the 5' RACE reads were re-called with MiXCR into one record per CDR3 protein. The table includes 60,000 to 75,000 distinct CDR3 sequences, less than 12% detected once. The starting material was whole blood, obtained at baseline. The receptors come from an adult who was a healthcare worker with PCR-confirmed SARS-CoV-2 infection or an uninfected control (not recorded which).

This clonotype was seen a few times. The chain links TRBV11-2 to TRBJ2-1, with TRBD2 as a possible D gene (6 bases). Trimming stripped 7 bases from V and 2 bases from J, with 9 bases between. CDR1 and CDR2 (germline): SGHAT, FQNNGV. The CDR3 consists of 13 residues. The CDR3 loop is CASNRGTYNEQFF. CDR3 coding DNA: TGTGCCAGCAACCGGGGGACCTACAATGAGCAGTTCTTC.

This clonotype was observed a few times. V usage is TRBV4-1 and J usage is TRBJ2-5; D call uncertain. V dropped 3 bases and J dropped 1 base, with 12 bases sitting between them. The CDR3 totals 15 residues. Germline lookup yields CDR1 MGHRA and CDR2 YSYEKL. The CDR3 here is CASSHSGRAQETQYF. The CDR3 region has the DNA TGCGCCAGCAGCCACTCCGGCCGGGCCCAAGAGACCCAGTACTTC.

The chain uses TRBV2 and TRBJ2-3; 7 nucleotides agree with TRBD2. The V gene's germline CDR1 is SNHLY and CDR2 FYNNEI. The CDR3 covers 17 residues. V was pared by 3 bases and J by 2 bases, with 11 bases of the junction left unmatched. In nucleotides, the CDR3 is TGTGCCAGCAGTGATTACAGGCTAGCGGATCACACAGATACGCAGTATTTT. This encodes CASSDYRLADHTDTQYF.

This clonotype was detected a few times. CDR3 loop: CASSATGLAASGANVLTF. DNA for the CDR3: TGTGCCAGCAGCGCAACGGGACTAGCGGCCTCTGGGGCCAACGTCCTGACTTTC. The chain links TRBV7-2 to TRBJ2-6; 11 bases map to TRBD2. The germline V gene has CDR1 SGHTA and CDR2 FQGNSA. CDR3 length: 18 amino acids. The ends lost 5 bases at V and 0 bases at J; junction bases unmatched: 6.

This clonotype has ten or more counts. V usage is TRBV5-6 and J usage is TRBJ1-5, with 8 bases that match TRBD1. The ends lost 1 base at V and 5 bases at J; junction bases unmatched: 14. This CDR3 contains 18 residues. CDR1 SGHDT and CDR2 YYEEEE come from the germline V gene. The CDR3 region has the DNA TGTGCCAGCAGCTTGAGGAGCGGTACCAGGGGGCCAGATCAGCCCCAGCATTTT. Translating gives CASSLRSGTRGPDQPQHF.

A few counts support this clonotype. J is TRBJ2-7 and V is TRBV10-2; D might be TRBD1 (6 bases). The V gene's germline CDR1 is WSHSY and CDR2 SAAADI. Trimming removed 6 bases from V and 5 bases from J, with 14 bases in between. The CDR3 extends over 13 amino acids. In DNA form, the CDR3 reads TGCGCCAGCAGCCAGGGGATGGGCGACGAGCAGTACTTC. It specifies CASSQGMGDEQYF.

This clonotype has ten or more counts. The V gene is TRBV10-3, the J gene TRBJ1-1; D call uncertain. V was shortened by 9 bases and J by 1 base, with 6 bases between the two germline ends. Germline values: CDR1 ENHRY, CDR2 SYGVKD. This CDR3 has 11 amino acids. The CDR3 spells CAIKENTEAFF. The CDR3 DNA reads as TGTGCCATAAAGGAGAACACTGAAGCTTTCTTT.

With respect to this clonotype: Just one base apart from a much larger clone, this may be a read error. V is TRBV5-4 and J is TRBJ2-5; TRBD2 agrees at 11 bases. The CDR3 has 18 amino acids. Per the germline V gene, CDR1 is SGHNT and CDR2 is YYREEE (reference sequence). This CDR3 is CASSLGAPGLAGQETQHF. In DNA form, the CDR3 reads TGTGCCAGCAGCTTGGGAGCCCCCGGACTAGCGGGCCAAGAGACCCAGCACTTC.

In regard to this clonotype: This may be a read error, as it is one base from a much larger clone. This chain joins TRBV12-3 or TRBV12-4 and TRBJ2-2; 11 bases line up with TRBD2. The CDR3 is 14 residues long. With 7 bases clipped from V and 9 bases from J, the junction kept 7 bases outside the gene matches. The CDR3 reads CASKLAGVIWELFF. The CDR3 coding sequence is TGTGCCAGCAAACTAGCGGGAGTCATCTGGGAGCTGTTTTTT.

The chain links TRBV28 to TRBJ1-1, with D perhaps TRBD1 (6 bases). Trimming took 2 bases from V and 3 from J, leaving 13 bases between them. CDR3 length: 15 residues. Looked up from germline, CDR1 is MDHEN and CDR2 is SYDVKM. CDR3 DNA sequence: TGTGCCAGCAGTTTACTTTTCAGGGGCGACACTGAAGCTTTCTTT. Translation gives CASSLLFRGDTEAFF. Together with reference TRBV28 and TRBJ1-1, the CDR3 gives the full variable domain: DVKVTQSSRYLVKRTGEKVFLECVQDMDHENMFWYRQDPGLGLRLIYFSYDVKMKEKGDIPEGYSVSREKKERFSLILESASTNQTSMYLCASSLLFRGDTEAFFGQGTRLTVV.

This clonotype has at least ten counts. The chain recombines TRBV29-1 with TRBJ2-3, with 11 nucleotides matching TRBD2. The CDR3 consists of 14 residues. V was clipped by 4 bases and J by 6 bases; unmatched bases: 6. Germline lookup yields CDR1 SQVTM and CDR2 ANQGSEA. The CDR3 nucleotides are TGCAGCGTTGTGCCTAGCGGGAGGAGGGATACGCAGTATTTT. Translated: CSVVPSGRRDTQYF.

This clonotype was found a few times. The chain combines TRBV20-1 with TRBJ2-2; 9 nucleotides line up with TRBD1. The germline gives CDR1 DFQATT, CDR2 SNEGSKA (reference sequence). V shed 3 bases and J 6 bases; nucleotides not matched to a gene: 5. The CDR3 sequence is 14 residues long. The CDR3 reads CSARGTGMSGELFF. CDR3 coding DNA: TGCAGTGCTAGGGGGACAGGGATGTCCGGGGAGCTGTTTTTT.

This rearrangement joins TRBV9 to TRBJ1-6; D remains ambiguous. This CDR3 contains 14 residues. Per germline, CDR1 SGDLS and CDR2 YYNGEE. V was shortened by 1 base and J by 0 bases, with 2 bases between the two germline ends. The CDR3 sequence: CASSVNSYNSPLHF. For the CDR3, the DNA is TGTGCCAGCAGCGTAAACTCCTATAATTCACCCCTCCACTTT.

The sample holds many counts of this clonotype. The chain links TRBV19 to TRBJ1-5, with 8 nucleotides matching TRBD1. The germline V gene encodes CDR1 LNHDA and CDR2 SQIVND (reference sequence). The ends lost 10 bases at V and 5 bases at J; junction bases unmatched: 7. This CDR3 is built from 13 residues. The DNA of the CDR3 is TGTGCCACCTCGGACAGGGTTGATCAGCCCCAGCATTTT. Amino acid sequence: CATSDRVDQPQHF.

This clonotype was observed at least ten times. CDR3 bases: TGTGCCAGCAGCTTTCGAGTGGGGACCCAGTACTTC. It specifies CASSFRVGTQYF. This chain uses TRBV7-8 with TRBJ2-5; D is unclear. V shed 3 bases and J shed 7 bases, with 9 bases lying between them. Germline loops: CDR1 SGHVS, CDR2 FQNEAQ. This CDR3 has 12 amino acids.

This clonotype has ten or more counts. The V gene is TRBV5-6, the J gene TRBJ1-4; D not certain. V lost 0 bases to trimming and J lost 0 bases, with 9 bases between them. Germline V gene sequence: CDR1 SGHDT, CDR2 YYEEEE. The CDR3 has 16 residues. The DNA for the CDR3 is TGTGCCAGCAGCTTGGCATCAGTGTCAACTAATGAAAAACTGTTTTTT. Protein: CASSLASVSTNEKLFF.

This clonotype was picked up many times. The V and J genes are TRBV6-5 and TRBJ1-2; the match to TRBD1 covers 11 bases. Germline V CDR1 and CDR2: MNHEY, SVGAGI. CDR3 length: 15 residues. J gave up 1 base and V 7 bases, and 5 bases lay outside the gene matches. The CDR3 DNA reads as TGTGCCAGCACCGGGACAGGGGGTCTTAACTATGGCTACACCTTC. This encodes CASTGTGGLNYGYTF.

The rearrangement joins TRBV7-8 to TRBJ2-3, with 9 bases lining up with TRBD2. Germline V gene sequence: CDR1 SGHVS, CDR2 FQNEAQ. J gave up 10 bases and V 5 bases, and 13 bases lay outside the gene matches. The CDR3 covers 15 residues. In nucleotides, the CDR3 is TGTGCCAGCAGCAAGTATGGGACTAGCCTATCGGCGCAGTATTTT. Protein: CASSKYGTSLSAQYF.

The gene calls are TRBV4-2 and TRBJ2-3; 8 nucleotides match TRBD2. J was trimmed by 4 bases and V by 0 bases; bases with no gene match: 6. CDR1 LGHNA and CDR2 YNFKEQ come from the germline V gene. The CDR3 is 16 amino acids. For the CDR3, the DNA is TGTGCCAGCAGCCAAGAGATCAGCGGGGGAGCAGATACGCAGTATTTT. This codes for CASSQEISGGADTQYF.

The chain recombines TRBV18 with TRBJ2-1; no definite D call. The CDR3 is made up of 14 amino acids. Trimming took off 6 bases at V and 0 bases at J, with 9 bases between the two ends. Per germline, CDR1 KGHSH and CDR2 LQKENI. CDR3 bases: TGTGCCAGCTCCCCCTCATACTCCTACAATGAGCAGTTCTTC. It translates to CASSPSYSYNEQFF.

This clonotype has at least ten counts. The V and J genes are TRBV7-9 and TRBJ2-1; 10 bases align to TRBD2. CDR3 length: 15 amino acids. J was trimmed by 5 bases and V by 11 bases; bases with no gene match: 12. CDR1 SEHNR and CDR2 FQNEAQ come from the germline V gene (reference sequence). CDR3 protein: CAGSLAGGIHNEQFF. The DNA of the CDR3 is TGTGCCGGGTCCTTAGCGGGAGGAATCCACAATGAGCAGTTCTTC.

This clonotype was recorded a few times. The chain links TRBV3-1 to TRBJ2-3; TRBD1 aligns across 9 bases. The CDR3 length is 15 residues. Losses at the gene ends were 3 bases for V and 4 bases for J; bases not matched to a gene: 5. The germline V gene encodes CDR1 LGHDT and CDR2 YNNKEL (reference sequence). The chain's CDR3 is CASSQIGTGPDTQYF. In nucleotides, the CDR3 is TGTGCCAGCAGCCAGATCGGGACAGGGCCAGATACGCAGTATTTT.

The table lists this clonotype with many counts. This chain uses TRBV7-8 with TRBJ1-5, with 8 bases matching TRBD1. Trimming at V came to 4 bases and at J to 0 bases, leaving 11 bases not matched to a gene. This CDR3 has 18 amino acids. Looked up from germline, CDR1 is SGHVS and CDR2 is FQNEAQ. The CDR3 sequence: CASSSIEGQDYSNQPQHF. The CDR3 nucleotides are TGTGCCAGCAGCTCTATAGAGGGACAGGATTATAGCAATCAGCCCCAGCATTTT.

The rearrangement links TRBV4-2 to TRBJ2-1, with D possibly matching TRBD2 (6 bases). The CDR3 length is 15 residues. Germline CDR1 and CDR2: LGHNA and YNFKEQ. The V and J ends lost 0 bases and 6 bases respectively, with 12 bases between them. CDR3: CASSQDWGVINEQFF. As DNA, the CDR3 is TGTGCCAGCAGCCAAGACTGGGGGGTAATCAATGAGCAGTTCTTC.

This chain uses TRBV20-1 with TRBJ1-2; weak D call: TRBD1 (5 bases). The CDR3 consists of 14 residues. Germline values: CDR1 DFQATT, CDR2 SNEGSKA (reference sequence). Trimming left V 0 bases short and J 5 bases short, with 13 bases between. The CDR3: CSAREAGREYGYTF. The CDR3 region has the DNA TGCAGTGCTAGAGAGGCGGGACGGGAGTATGGCTACACCTTC.

This clonotype was seen only a few times. The chain has TRBV20-1 and TRBJ2-7; D unresolved. Trimming left V 6 bases short and J 6 bases short, with 12 bases between. Looked up from germline, CDR1 is DFQATT and CDR2 is SNEGSKA (reference sequence). There are 11 residues in the CDR3. The DNA of the CDR3 is TGCAGTGCCCATAGGGATCGCGAGCAGTACTTC. It encodes CSAHRDREQYF.

This chain uses TRBV14 with TRBJ1-1, with TRBD1 matching over 11 bases. The CDR3 is made up of 14 amino acids. The V gene end was trimmed by 4 bases and the J gene end by 5 bases; junction bases not matched to a gene: 3. Per the germline V gene, CDR1 is SGHDN and CDR2 is FVKESK. The CDR3 DNA is TGTGCCAGCAGCCGGACAGGGGGCAATACTGAAGCTTTCTTT. Amino acid sequence: CASSRTGGNTEAFF.